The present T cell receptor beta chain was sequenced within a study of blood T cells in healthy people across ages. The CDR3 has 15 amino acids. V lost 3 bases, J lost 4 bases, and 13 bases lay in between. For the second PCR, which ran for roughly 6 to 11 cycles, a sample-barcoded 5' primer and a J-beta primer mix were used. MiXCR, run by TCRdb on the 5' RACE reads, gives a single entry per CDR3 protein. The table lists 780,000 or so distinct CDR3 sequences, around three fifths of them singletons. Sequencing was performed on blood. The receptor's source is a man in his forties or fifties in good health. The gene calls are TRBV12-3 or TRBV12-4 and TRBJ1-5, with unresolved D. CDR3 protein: CASSFSRAGNQPQHF. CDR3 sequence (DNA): TGTGCCAGCAGTTTCTCTCGGGCCGGGAATCAGCCCCAGCATTTT.